This T cell receptor beta chain was captured in a study of identical twins. The CDR3 extends over 16 amino acids. V trimming: 1 base; J trimming: 1 base; junction bases outside the gene matches: 7. CDR1 is DFQATT, CDR2 SNEGSKA, per germline (reference sequence). This clonotype has a handful of counts. MiXCR was run by TCRdb on the 5' RACE reads, yielding one entry per CDR3 protein. The sample yields about 100,000 distinct CDR3 sequences, less than 6.5% seen once. Specimen: memory T cells sorted from blood. This TCR derives from a woman aged 45-65 years in good health. This chain connects TRBV20-1 to TRBJ2-5, with 9 bases lining up with TRBD2. Here the CDR3 DNA reads TGCAGTGCTAGAGCCAGGTGGCGGGAGGGCCAAGAGACCCAGTACTTC. Translated: CSARARWREGQETQYF.